One sample yielded the 10 T cell receptor beta chains listed below, sequenced in a study of blood T cell repertoires in COVID-19. Produced via immunoSEQ multiplex PCR; TCRdb's table is partial and in-frame only. Altogether tens of thousands of clones are present, around 80% being singletons, with the ten largest covering around 8.2%. Sequencing input: peripheral blood. The receptors shown here come from a woman of 80 years or more with acute or convalescent COVID-19.

The rearrangement uses TRBV10-3 and TRBJ2-2; 10 bases are shared with TRBD2. The CDR3 consists of 18 residues. Germline CDR1 is ENHRY and CDR2 is SYGVKD. Trimming at V came to 5 bases and at J to 1 base, leaving 10 bases not matched to a gene. CDR3 in DNA: TGTGCCATCAGTCTGGGGCTAGCGGGAGTGGGGAACACCGGGGAGCTGTTTTTT. Its translation: CAISLGLAGVGNTGELFF.

This clone was seen a handful of times. The chain links TRBV6-1 to TRBJ1-1; D ambiguous. V lost 0 bases, J lost 1 base, and 6 bases lay in between. CDR1 is MNHNS and CDR2 is SASEGT in the germline V gene. The CDR3 runs to 14 residues. The CDR3 bases are TGTGCCAGCAGTGAAGCCGCGGCGAACACTGAAGCTTTCTTT. Protein product: CASSEAAANTEAFF.

The chain uses TRBV2 and TRBJ2-1; the D gene is possibly TRBD2 (5 bases). CDR3 length: 12 residues. The germline V gene encodes CDR1 SNHLY and CDR2 FYNNEI. V was trimmed by 4 bases and J by 8 bases, leaving 9 bases between them. CDR3 sequence: CASSAGNDEQFF. CDR3 DNA sequence: TGTGCCAGCAGTGCGGGGAACGATGAGCAGTTCTTC.

The chain couples TRBV27 to TRBJ2-1, with D possibly being TRBD1 (5 bases). Trimming shortened V by 7 bases and J by 6 bases, and 13 bases separated the two germline ends. This CDR3 has 13 amino acids. Looked up from germline, CDR1 is MNHEY and CDR2 is SMNVEV (reference sequence). CDR3 nucleotides: TGTGCCAGCACCCGGTCAGGGTTCAATGAGCAGTTCTTC. The encoded protein is CASTRSGFNEQFF.

A single count supports this clone. The V call is TRBV5-4, the J call TRBJ2-1, with D perhaps TRBD2 (7 bases). Germline V gene data show CDR1 as SGHNT and CDR2 as YYREEE (reference sequence). This CDR3 is built from 15 residues. V was shortened by 4 bases and J by 2 bases, with 13 bases between the two germline ends. The CDR3: CASSRGDNAYNEQFF. DNA of the CDR3: TGTGCCAGCAGCCGGGGGGACAACGCCTACAATGAGCAGTTCTTC. Using reference TRBV5-4 and TRBJ2-1 for the parts outside the CDR3, the full variable domain is ETGVTQSPTHLIKTRGQQVTLRCSSQSGHNTVSWYQQALGQGPQFIFQYYREEENGRGNFPPRFSGLQFPNYSSELNVNALELDDSALYLCASSRGDNAYNEQFFGPGTRLTVL.

The rearrangement joins TRBV27 to TRBJ1-2, with TRBD1 identical over 11 bases. V was pared by 7 bases and J by 1 base, with 8 bases of the junction left unmatched. The CDR3 is made up of 16 amino acids. Per the germline V gene, CDR1 is MNHEY and CDR2 is SMNVEV (reference sequence). CDR3 sequence reads: CASTGLGQGVNYGYTF. The CDR3 DNA reads as TGTGCCAGCACTGGTCTGGGACAGGGGGTTAACTATGGCTACACCTTC.

The rearrangement joins TRBV12-3 or TRBV12-4 to TRBJ2-4; no definite D call. The V end was cut by 3 bases, the J end by 7 bases, with 7 bases between. The length of the CDR3 is 12 residues. The chain's CDR3 is CASSLGHNIQYF. The CDR3 nucleotides are TGTGCCAGCAGTTTGGGCCATAACATTCAGTACTTC.

The chain is built from TRBV6-5 and TRBJ2-2; TRBD2 matches 13 bases. This CDR3 contains 16 residues. The germline CDR1 and CDR2 sequences are MNHEY and SVGAGI. The V segment lost 2 bases and the J segment 7 bases; nucleotides outside the gene matches: 4. The CDR3 coding sequence is TGTGCCAGCAGTTACCGGACTAGCGGGGGTATCGGGGAGCTGTTTTTT. Translation: CASSYRTSGGIGELFF.

This clone turned up a few times. The rearrangement uses TRBV19 and TRBJ1-5; TRBD1 might be the D (6 bases). CDR1 and CDR2 (germline): LNHDA, SQIVND (reference sequence). With 6 bases removed from V and 3 bases from J, the gap between germline ends came to 15 bases. This CDR3 comprises 15 residues. CDR3 sequence reads: CASRLDRLSNQPQHF. The DNA for the CDR3 is TGTGCCAGTAGACTCGACAGGCTCTCCAATCAGCCCCAGCATTTT.

This chain uses TRBV7-7 with TRBJ2-2; 8 nucleotides agree with TRBD1. The CDR3 length is 15 residues. CDR1 and CDR2 from the germline V gene are SSHAT and FNYEAQ (reference sequence). With V trimmed by 5 bases and J by 4 bases, 6 bases remained unmatched. Here the CDR3 reads CASSQDRAGTGELFF. CDR3 in DNA: TGTGCCAGCAGCCAGGACAGGGCGGGCACCGGGGAGCTGTTTTTT.